What follows is one T cell receptor beta chain and its context. What it binds is not known. Authors' analysis steps: To classify distant metastasis in papillary thyroid cancer, a model was built from CDR3 differences across clinicopathological groups. TCRdb reprocessed the PCR reads via MiXCR. These V and J calls are TCRdb output, not the study's own analysis. The profile shows 10,000 to 13,000 clones, about 37% of them singletons. The CDR3 consists of 15 residues. With V trimmed by 6 bases and J by 3 bases, 11 bases remained unmatched. CDR1 and CDR2 (germline): SNHLY, FYNNEI. Patients underwent thyroid surgery, and none had received any treatment before it. The sample originates from a study of metastatic and nonmetastatic thyroid tumors. Turning to the study itself: Patients with malignant and benign thyroid disease provided blood and tumor or nodule tissue, whose repertoires were compared. General observations from the study: Significantly higher TCR beta diversity was reportedly seen in malignant thyroid tumors than benign nodules, in blood and tumor.

Sequenced material: tumor tissue. This TCR derives from a female donor with papillary thyroid cancer or a benign thyroid nodule (not recorded which). Some clones in this sample may be carry-over from other donors' samples. The rearrangement uses TRBV2 and TRBJ2-7; 7 bases map to TRBD2. As DNA, the CDR3 is TGTGCCAGCAGCGAGGGTGTGCTAGCGGTCTACGAGCAGTACTTC. As protein: CASSEGVLAVYEQYF.